These 12 T cell receptor beta chains were sequenced from one sample in a study of T cells in Graves' hyperthyroidism and ophthalmopathy. It was RNA transcripts that yielded the amplified TCR beta CDR3 regions. The study used the HTBI primer set for a first-round RT-PCR of the TCR CDR3. TCRdb re-called the multiplex PCR reads with MiXCR, one entry per CDR3 protein. The sample includes about 720,000 distinct CDR3 sequences, over 15% seen only once; the top ten take around 8.1%. The sample was blood. Receptor source: a man in his late teens or twenties with Graves' hyperthyroidism.

The genes are TRBV7-3 and TRBJ2-7; 10 bases line up with TRBD1. Germline V gene data show CDR1 as SGHTA and CDR2 as FQGTGA. CDR3 length equals 18 residues. The ends lost 2 bases at V and 0 bases at J; junction bases unmatched: 10. The CDR3 coding sequence is TGTGCCAGCAGCTTAGGAAACGGGGACAGGGGCTTCTCCTACGAGCAGTACTTC. It encodes CASSLGNGDRGFSYEQYF. Full variable domain (remainder filled in from reference TRBV7-3 and TRBJ2-7): GAGVSQTPSNKVTEKGKYVELRCDPISGHTALYWYRQSLGQGPEFLIYFQGTGAADDSGLPNDRFFAVRPEGSVSTLKIQRTERGDSAVYLCASSLGNGDRGFSYEQYFGPGTRLTVT.

The CDR3 nucleotides are TGTGCCAGCAGTTTATTAGCGTCCGGGGAGCTGTTTTTT. This sequence encodes CASSLLASGELFF. The chain couples TRBV27 to TRBJ2-2; TRBD2 is a possible D gene (5 bases). V shed 1 base and J shed 6 bases, with 6 bases lying between them. The CDR3 has 13 amino acids. Germline CDR1 is MNHEY and CDR2 is SMNVEV (reference sequence).

The chain carries TRBV19 and TRBJ1-2; TRBD1 matches 7 bases. The CDR3 runs to 13 residues. V shed 7 bases and J 3 bases; nucleotides not matched to a gene: 5. The V gene's germline CDR1 is LNHDA and CDR2 SQIVND (reference sequence). The CDR3 nucleotides read TGTGCCAGTACCCCGGGACAGTACTATGGCTACACCTTC. Amino acid sequence: CASTPGQYYGYTF.

The chain employs TRBV24-1 and TRBJ2-3, with D perhaps matching TRBD2 (6 bases). Germline V lookup: CDR1 KGHDR, CDR2 SFDVKD. This CDR3 comprises 15 residues. V was shortened by 9 bases and J by 1 base, with 16 bases between the two germline ends. The CDR3 DNA reads as TGTGCCACCGAGGACCGGGGAGGTGGCACAGATACGCAGTATTTT. Encoded protein: CATEDRGGGTDTQYF.

This clonotype was seen only a few times. The chain uses TRBV5-8 and TRBJ1-4, with D perhaps matching TRBD1 (5 bases). V lost 4 bases, J lost 4 bases, and 11 bases lay in between. The length of the CDR3 is 14 residues. CDR1 and CDR2 (germline): SGHTS, YDEGEE. The CDR3 reads CASSRDGINEKLFF. The CDR3 DNA reads TGTGCCAGCAGCCGGGACGGGATTAATGAAAAACTGTTTTTT.

This clonotype was found many times. This rearrangement joins TRBV11-2 to TRBJ2-3; D is ambiguous. Looked up from germline, CDR1 is SGHAT and CDR2 is FQNNGV. V lost 2 bases and J 0 bases, leaving 6 bases between the germline ends. There are 14 residues in the CDR3. The CDR3 bases are TGTGCCAGCAGCTTAAGGTTGAGCACAGATACGCAGTATTTT. Protein: CASSLRLSTDTQYF.

CDR3 DNA: TGTGCCAGCACTGGGACAGCGGAGGGCGGGGAGCTGTTTTTT. Translation gives CASTGTAEGGELFF. This chain joins TRBV2 and TRBJ2-2; tentatively, D is TRBD1 (7 bases). CDR3 length: 14 amino acids. V lost 7 bases and J 7 bases, leaving 16 bases between the germline ends. Germline CDR1 is SNHLY and CDR2 is FYNNEI.

There are many counts of this clonotype. The chain employs TRBV5-6 and TRBJ2-1, with D unresolved. Germline values: CDR1 SGHDT, CDR2 YYEEEE. The CDR3 is 15 amino acids. Trimming removed 6 bases from V and 6 bases from J, with 19 bases in between. CDR3 region: CASIQGLDGLNEQFF. In nucleotides, the CDR3 is TGTGCCAGCATCCAAGGTCTAGACGGTCTCAATGAGCAGTTCTTC.

This chain joins TRBV6-9 and TRBJ2-5, with 7 bases that match TRBD1. The CDR3 totals 14 residues. Trimming took 3 bases from V and 7 from J; bases not matched to a gene: 8. Germline values: CDR1 MNHGY, CDR2 SVAAGI. CDR3 sequence: CASSYGQAGGTQYF. The CDR3 region has the DNA TGTGCCAGCAGTTACGGCCAGGCAGGGGGGACCCAGTACTTC.

The chain uses TRBV5-4 and TRBJ2-7; 9 bases match TRBD2. CDR1 is SGHNT, CDR2 YYREEE, per germline (reference sequence). V lost 3 bases and J lost 2; bases outside the gene matches: 9. The CDR3 has 16 residues. CDR3 nucleotides: TGTGCCAGCAGCTACTCTAGCGGGGCCCACCCCTACGAGCAGTACTTC. Translated: CASSYSSGAHPYEQYF.

There are a few counts of this clonotype. The chain employs TRBV29-1 and TRBJ1-1; D is perhaps TRBD1 (6 bases). CDR3 size: 13 residues. Trimming took 5 bases from V and 4 from J, leaving 14 bases between them. Germline lookup yields CDR1 SQVTM and CDR2 ANQGSEA. The CDR3 coding sequence is TGCAGCGTTCAGGAGGGGGGCGCCACTGAAGCTTTCTTT. Protein: CSVQEGGATEAFF.

This clonotype was recorded many times. The chain is built from TRBV2 and TRBJ2-1; D gene unclear. Germline V gene lookup returns CDR1 SNHLY and CDR2 FYNNEI. Trimming removed 7 bases at V and 5 bases at J, with 18 bases between. CDR3 size: 15 residues. CDR3 loop: CASTNHARFNNEQFF. The CDR3 DNA follows: TGTGCCAGCACCAACCATGCGCGGTTTAACAATGAGCAGTTCTTC.